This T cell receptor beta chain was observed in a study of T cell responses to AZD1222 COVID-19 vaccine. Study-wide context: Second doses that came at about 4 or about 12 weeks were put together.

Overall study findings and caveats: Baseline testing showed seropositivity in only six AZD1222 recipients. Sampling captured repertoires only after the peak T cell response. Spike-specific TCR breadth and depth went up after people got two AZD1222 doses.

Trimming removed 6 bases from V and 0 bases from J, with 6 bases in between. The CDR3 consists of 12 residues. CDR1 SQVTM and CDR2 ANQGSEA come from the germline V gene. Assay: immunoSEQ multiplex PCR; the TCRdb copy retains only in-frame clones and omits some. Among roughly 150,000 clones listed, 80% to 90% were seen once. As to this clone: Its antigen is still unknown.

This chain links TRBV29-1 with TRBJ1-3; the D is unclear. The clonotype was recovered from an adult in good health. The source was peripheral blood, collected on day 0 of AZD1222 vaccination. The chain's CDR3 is CSVRDSGNTIYF. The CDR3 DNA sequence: TGCAGCGTCCGGGACTCTGGAAACACCATATATTTT.